These 32 T cell receptor beta chains originate from one sample sequenced in a study of regulatory T cells in long-lasting Graves disease (TCRdb year 2021). The time point label on this specimen signifies: newly diagnosed GD, antithyroid drugs for less than 3 months. For both TCR sequencing and RNA sequencing, RNA was extracted from PBMCs using TRIzol. Receptor libraries were prepared by multiplex PCR. Sequenced on an Illumina HiSeq 4000. iRepertoire HTBI primers and Arm-PCR amplification of CDR3 regions were used to construct TCR beta libraries. The public reads were run again by TCRdb, first through fastp at Q25 and then through MiXCR, and only productive beta chains were kept. All rows with the same CDR3 protein become a single entry with the most common DNA and genes. This sample gives over 300,000 distinct CDR3 sequences in total; around 16% of them show up just once. The top ten constitute about a fifth of the sample.

Sequences were derived from peripheral blood mononuclear cells (PBMCs), sampled at new diagnosis, from a patient treated with antithyroid drugs. The receptors were gathered from a female donor with Graves disease.

V and J are TRBV28 and TRBJ2-1, with TRBD1 matching over 8 bases. The CDR3 length is 15 residues. The germline V gene encodes CDR1 MDHEN and CDR2 SYDVKM. V lost 6 bases and J lost 3; bases outside the gene matches: 7. The CDR3 is CASRSGTGFYNEQFF. In DNA form, the CDR3 reads TGTGCCAGCAGGTCCGGGACAGGCTTCTACAATGAGCAGTTCTTC.

This clonotype was recorded at least ten times. The chain links TRBV7-6 to TRBJ1-3; D unresolved. V was cut by 2 bases and J by 1 base, with 15 bases left in between. This CDR3 is built from 17 residues. The germline CDR1 and CDR2 sequences are SGHVS and FNYEAQ. The CDR3 sequence is CASSLICGDRSGNTIYF. The CDR3 DNA reads as TGTGCCAGCAGCTTAATCTGTGGGGATAGATCTGGAAACACCATATATTTT.

This clonotype was counted many times. The chain joins TRBV2 to TRBJ1-2; D might be TRBD1 (5 bases). Germline CDR1 is SNHLY and CDR2 is FYNNEI. The CDR3 length is 14 residues. V dropped 3 bases and J dropped 1 base, with 9 bases sitting between them. The CDR3 is CASSERGFNYGYTF. CDR3 coding DNA: TGTGCCAGCAGTGAGAGGGGATTTAACTATGGCTACACCTTC.

This clonotype has more than one count but fewer than ten. This rearrangement joins TRBV6-1 to TRBJ2-1; 7 nucleotides agree with TRBD1. Germline CDR1 MNHNS, CDR2 SASEGT. Trimming took 5 bases from V and 2 from J; bases not matched to a gene: 6. The CDR3 extends over 15 amino acids. The CDR3 bases are TGTGCCAGCAGTATGGGGCAGGGGGCCTACAATGAGCAGTTCTTC. Its protein product is CASSMGQGAYNEQFF.

This clonotype showed up just once. This may be a read error: a much more frequent sequence differs by one nucleotide. The chain combines TRBV6-5 with TRBJ2-1; TRBD2 matches 14 bases. Germline V CDR1 and CDR2: MNHEY, SVGAGI. The CDR3 sequence is 22 residues long. The CDR3 spells CASGYSARWPGLAGAHRDEQFF. The CDR3 DNA is TGTGCCAGCGGTTACTCCGCCAGGTGGCCGGGACTAGCGGGAGCCCACCGGGATGAGCAGTTCTTC.

This clonotype has at least ten counts. The chain is built from TRBV3-1 and TRBJ2-5; weak D call: TRBD2 (5 bases). With 0 bases removed from V and 4 bases from J, the gap between germline ends came to 12 bases. CDR1 and CDR2 from the germline V gene are LGHDT and YNNKEL (reference sequence). The CDR3 has 15 amino acids. The CDR3 DNA sequence: TGTGCCAGCAGCCAAGATCTTTCTAGCTCAGAGACCCAGTACTTC. Encoded protein: CASSQDLSSSETQYF.

A note on this clonotype: A much larger clone differs from this one at a single base, so this may be a read error. This chain connects TRBV7-9 to TRBJ1-1, with a tentative D call TRBD1 (5 bases). Germline loops: CDR1 SEHNR, CDR2 FQNEAQ (reference sequence). Between the trimmed V and J ends, which lost 5 bases and 0 bases, there was a span of 13 bases. CDR3 length: 15 residues. The CDR3 DNA reads TGTGCCAGCAGCATATCGACAGAAATGAACACTGAAGCTTTCTTT. Translated: CASSISTEMNTEAFF.

This clonotype was observed at least ten times. The chain links TRBV7-2 to TRBJ2-7, with unresolved D. The CDR3 length is 13 residues. Germline loops: CDR1 SGHTA, CDR2 FQGNSA. Trimming stripped 1 base from V and 6 bases from J, with 10 bases between. The CDR3 DNA sequence: TGTGCCAGCAGCTTAGAAAGGGATGGCGAGCAGTACTTC. Protein: CASSLERDGEQYF.

This clonotype was observed at least ten times. This chain connects TRBV7-2 to TRBJ2-5; 9 bases are a match to TRBD2. This CDR3 region has 18 residues. V lost 1 base and J lost 2; bases outside the gene matches: 11. CDR1 and CDR2 (germline): SGHTA, FQGNSA. Here the CDR3 reads CASSLVWIGGGAQETQYF. The CDR3 DNA sequence: TGTGCCAGCAGCTTAGTATGGATTGGCGGGGGGGCTCAAGAGACCCAGTACTTC.

The chain carries TRBV20-1 and TRBJ2-3; 7 nucleotides agree with TRBD2. The germline gives CDR1 DFQATT, CDR2 SNEGSKA (reference sequence). The CDR3 runs to 15 residues. With V trimmed by 3 bases and J by 6 bases, 12 bases remained unmatched. The CDR3 DNA reads as TGCAGTGCTAGGACGGCTAGCGGTCCCGGGGATACGCAGTATTTT. It translates to CSARTASGPGDTQYF.

The V gene is TRBV6-2 or TRBV6-3, the J gene TRBJ1-4; perhaps TRBD1 as D (6 bases). Germline V lookup: CDR1 MNHEY, CDR2 SVGEGT. This CDR3 has 15 amino acids. V lost 0 bases and J 4 bases, leaving 9 bases between the germline ends. The CDR3 is CASSYSGTSNEKLFF. The CDR3 nucleotides read TGTGCCAGCAGTTACTCCGGGACAAGTAATGAAAAACTGTTTTTT.

This clonotype was recorded many times. The chain links TRBV25-1 to TRBJ2-1, with TRBD1 matching over 7 bases. The V gene's germline CDR1 is MGHDK and CDR2 SYGVNS. This CDR3 comprises 15 residues. The trim removed 5 bases at V and 4 bases at J, leaving 8 bases unmatched. CDR3 residues: CASSRSPGQYNEQFF. In nucleotides, the CDR3 is TGTGCCAGCAGTAGATCCCCGGGACAGTACAATGAGCAGTTCTTC. Supplemented by reference TRBV25-1 and TRBJ2-1, the full variable domain reads EADIYQTPRYLVIGTGKKITLECSQTMGHDKMYWYQQDPGMELHLIHYSYGVNSTEKGDLSSESTVSRIRTEHFPLTLESARPSHTSQYLCASSRSPGQYNEQFFGPGTRLTVL.

In this sample, this clonotype turned up many times. The chain couples TRBV7-3 to TRBJ1-1, with 9 bases aligning to TRBD1. In germline, CDR1 is SGHTA, CDR2 FQGTGA. The CDR3 runs 15 residues. The V and J ends lost 5 bases and 5 bases, in that order; junction bases with no gene match: 9. Here the CDR3 reads CASSERGQGQTEAFF. CDR3 bases: TGTGCCAGCAGCGAGAGGGGACAGGGACAGACTGAAGCTTTCTTT.

This clonotype was found many times. This chain connects TRBV7-2 to TRBJ1-2; TRBD1 matches 9 bases. Germline V gene sequence: CDR1 SGHTA, CDR2 FQGNSA. Unmatched junction bases numbered 12, after V lost 1 base and J lost 6 bases. The CDR3 loop spans 17 amino acids. The CDR3 sequence: CASSLVDRGAWINGYTF. CDR3 in DNA: TGTGCCAGCAGCTTAGTGGACAGGGGCGCGTGGATTAATGGCTACACCTTC.

This clonotype turned up a few times. The rearrangement uses TRBV10-1 and TRBJ2-3; D is uncertain. This CDR3 is 15 amino acids long. Trimming took 0 bases from V and 2 from J, leaving 9 bases between them. Germline lookup yields CDR1 WNHNN and CDR2 SYGVQD (reference sequence). CDR3 coding DNA: TGCGCCAGCAGTGAGTCTCCAGGTACCACAGATACGCAGTATTTT. This translates into CASSESPGTTDTQYF.

A remark on this clonotype: A much larger clone lies one base from this, so it may be a read error. The CDR3, as DNA: TGTGCCTGCACCATAGAGAGGGGTCAGCCCCAGCATTTT. Protein product: CACTIERGQPQHF. The V gene is TRBV7-2, the J gene TRBJ1-5; a possible D gene is TRBD1 (5 bases). V dropped 11 bases and J dropped 6 bases, with 17 bases sitting between them. CDR1 and CDR2 from the germline V gene are SGHTA and FQGNSA. This CDR3 comprises 13 residues.

This clonotype showed up many times. J is TRBJ2-3 and V is TRBV9, with TRBD2 matching over 9 bases. Unmatched junction bases numbered 6, after V lost 4 bases and J lost 3 bases. Per the germline V gene, CDR1 is SGDLS and CDR2 is YYNGEE. The CDR3 is made up of 15 amino acids. CDR3 loop: CASSPSGGRTDTQYF. The DNA of the CDR3 is TGTGCCAGCAGCCCCAGCGGGGGGAGGACAGATACGCAGTATTTT.

This clonotype was detected ten times or more. This rearrangement joins TRBV6-1 to TRBJ2-7; D gene ambiguous. Deletions cut 6 bases from V and 2 bases from J, with 8 bases between. The CDR3 contains 12 residues. From germline, CDR1 is MNHNS and CDR2 SASEGT. DNA for the CDR3: TGTGCCAGCAGCCGGATGGCCTACGAGCAGTACTTC. It translates to CASSRMAYEQYF.

This clonotype was seen at least ten times. The V gene is TRBV12-3 or TRBV12-4, the J gene TRBJ1-1, with 10 bases that match TRBD1. The CDR3 spans 15 residues. V lost 7 bases, J lost 3 bases, and 8 bases stayed unmatched. The CDR3 sequence is CASTRSGTGDTEAFF. CDR3 nucleotides: TGTGCCAGCACCCGAAGCGGGACAGGGGACACTGAAGCTTTCTTT.

This clonotype occurred many times. This chain connects TRBV9 to TRBJ2-3, with D maybe TRBD2 (5 bases). V lost 1 base and J 2 bases, leaving 11 bases between the germline ends. CDR3 length equals 15 residues. The germline V gene encodes CDR1 SGDLS and CDR2 YYNGEE. CDR3 loop: CASSVYSGYTDTQYF. The CDR3 nucleotides read TGTGCCAGCAGCGTATACTCGGGATACACAGATACGCAGTATTTT.

This clonotype was found many times. CDR3 sequence (DNA): TGTGCCAGCATCCCAGATGGCTATGGCTACACCTTC. It encodes CASIPDGYGYTF. J is TRBJ1-2 and V is TRBV2; D call uncertain. Per germline, CDR1 SNHLY and CDR2 FYNNEI. V was shortened by 7 bases and J by 4 bases, with 10 bases between the two germline ends. CDR3 size: 12 residues.

There are many counts of this clonotype. The rearrangement uses TRBV18 and TRBJ1-1; D might be TRBD1 (5 bases). The CDR3 loop spans 13 amino acids. Germline CDR1 and CDR2: KGHSH and LQKENI. Trimming left V 8 bases short and J 0 bases short, with 10 bases between. CDR3 protein: CASSQGVNTEAFF. For the CDR3, the DNA is TGTGCCAGCAGCCAGGGTGTGAACACTGAAGCTTTCTTT.

There are many counts of this clonotype. V and J are TRBV24-1 and TRBJ2-1; D perhaps matches TRBD1 (5 bases). Germline V CDR1 and CDR2: KGHDR, SFDVKD. CDR3 length equals 13 residues. With 3 bases removed from V and 9 bases from J, the gap between germline ends came to 11 bases. In DNA form, the CDR3 reads TGTGCCACCAGTGATCGTAGGGGTTTTGAGCAGTTCTTC. Translation: CATSDRRGFEQFF.

At least ten counts were recorded for this clonotype. This chain joins TRBV27 and TRBJ1-2; TRBD1 is a possible D gene (6 bases). The CDR3 is 16 amino acids. CDR1 MNHEY and CDR2 SMNVEV come from the germline V gene (reference sequence). Between the trimmed V and J ends, which lost 10 bases and 7 bases, there was a span of 28 bases. The DNA of the CDR3 is TGTGCCACCCGGGAAGGGGGACATCCCTGGGATGCTGGCTACACCTTC. Translation gives CATREGGHPWDAGYTF.

In its sample, this clonotype was seen many times. The J gene is TRBJ1-1, the V gene TRBV7-2; D not certain. Looked up from germline, CDR1 is SGHTA and CDR2 is FQGNSA. The CDR3 is 12 residues long. Trimming removed 1 base from V and 7 bases from J, with 7 bases in between. CDR3 residues: CASSLGAVEAFF. The CDR3 region has the DNA TGTGCCAGCAGCTTAGGGGCCGTTGAAGCTTTCTTT.

The rearrangement links TRBV2 to TRBJ2-5; TRBD2 agrees at 8 bases. The V gene's germline CDR1 is SNHLY and CDR2 FYNNEI. This CDR3 region has 13 residues. V trimming: 4 bases; J trimming: 3 bases; junction bases outside the gene matches: 1. The CDR3 nucleotides read TGTGCCAGCAGTGGGGGACTAGAAGAGACCCAGTACTTC. This codes for CASSGGLEETQYF.

This clonotype was seen repeatedly, ten times or more. The chain recombines TRBV6-1 with TRBJ2-3; TRBD1 agrees at 8 bases. Germline V lookup: CDR1 MNHNS, CDR2 SASEGT. V trimming: 8 bases; J trimming: 2 bases; junction bases outside the gene matches: 3. The CDR3 is made up of 13 amino acids. As DNA, the CDR3 is TGTGCCAGCGGACAGGGAGACACAGATACGCAGTATTTT. This codes for CASGQGDTDTQYF.

In its sample, this clonotype was seen many times. The chain combines TRBV12-3 or TRBV12-4 with TRBJ1-2, with TRBD1 matching 7 bases. CDR3 length: 14 residues. Trimming removed 6 bases from V and 8 bases from J; junction bases left unmatched: 12. The CDR3 region has the DNA TGTGCCAGCAGAGCACAGGGGCCCGTAGGCGGCTACACCTTC. The encoded protein is CASRAQGPVGGYTF.

This clonotype was seen ten or more times. The chain couples TRBV2 to TRBJ2-4; 11 positions match TRBD2. The CDR3 length is 17 residues. Germline trimming cut 6 bases from V and 8 bases from J; bases unmatched to any gene: 15. Germline V lookup: CDR1 SNHLY, CDR2 FYNNEI. The CDR3 reads CASSIGTSGRATDIQYF. The CDR3 DNA sequence: TGTGCCAGCAGCATAGGGACTAGCGGAAGGGCCACGGACATTCAGTACTTC.

This clonotype was detected only once. Since a much larger clone is just one base distant, this may be a read error. The chain uses TRBV11-2 and TRBJ2-3; unclear D gene. V was cut by 8 bases and J by 6 bases, with 12 bases left in between. This CDR3 has 12 residues. In germline, CDR1 is SGHAT, CDR2 FQNNGV. CDR3 region: CASCRQEDTQYF. For the CDR3, the DNA is TGTGCCAGCTGTCGGCAGGAGGATACGCAGTATTTT.

This clonotype was found many times. The gene calls are TRBV20-1 and TRBJ2-7, with TRBD2 matching 10 bases. V gave up 4 bases and J gave up 4 bases; unmatched junction bases: 10. The CDR3 has 15 residues. The germline CDR1 and CDR2 sequences are DFQATT and SNEGSKA (reference sequence). This chain's CDR3 is CSANTPSGRGYEQYF. CDR3 nucleotides: TGCAGTGCTAATACCCCTAGCGGGAGAGGGTACGAGCAGTACTTC.

This clonotype was counted many times. The J gene is TRBJ1-1, the V gene TRBV4-2; D remains ambiguous. This CDR3 has 11 amino acids. V was shortened by 1 base and J by 8 bases, with 5 bases between the two germline ends. From germline, CDR1 is LGHNA and CDR2 YNFKEQ. CDR3 sequence: CASSQGREAFF. The DNA for the CDR3 is TGTGCCAGCAGCCAAGGGAGGGAAGCTTTCTTT.